One sample yielded the 5 T cell receptor beta chains listed below, sequenced in a study of blood T cell repertoires in COVID-19. The repertoire was sequenced with immunoSEQ multiplex PCR; TCRdb's copy has only in-frame clones and lacks some. This sample has tens of thousands of clones; roughly 70% occur once, and the top ten carry around 2.6%. Sequenced: peripheral blood. The receptor source for this set is a human donor with acute or convalescent COVID-19. The donor label of this sample is uncertain.

The J gene is TRBJ2-3, the V gene TRBV27; 8 bases fit TRBD1. The CDR3 sequence is 15 residues long. CDR1 and CDR2 (germline): MNHEY, SMNVEV (reference sequence). The V segment lost 1 base and the J segment 6 bases; nucleotides outside the gene matches: 6. In DNA, the CDR3 is TGTGCCAGCAGTTTATTTAGACAGGGGCGGGATACGCAGTATTTT. It yields the protein CASSLFRQGRDTQYF.

DNA for the CDR3: TGTGCCACCAGCTTAGGACGGGGGGACTATGGCTACACCTTC. Encoded protein: CATSLGRGDYGYTF. The V call is TRBV15, the J call TRBJ1-2; a weak D match, TRBD1 (5 bases). V lost 5 bases to trimming and J lost 3 bases, with 13 bases between them. In germline, CDR1 is LNHNV, CDR2 YYDKDF (reference sequence). This CDR3 region has 14 residues.

The rearrangement links TRBV4-2 to TRBJ2-1, with D maybe TRBD1 (6 bases). Germline CDR1 reads LGHNA; CDR2 reads YNFKEQ. There are 16 residues in the CDR3. V gave up 0 bases and J gave up 0 bases, with 9 bases separating them. CDR3 loop: CASSQDPDSSYNEQFF. DNA of the CDR3: TGTGCCAGCAGCCAAGATCCGGACAGCTCCTACAATGAGCAGTTCTTC.

The rearrangement uses TRBV24-1 and TRBJ1-2; tentative D call: TRBD1 (6 bases). The germline V gene encodes CDR1 KGHDR and CDR2 SFDVKD. The germline V and J ends were trimmed by 7 bases and 8 bases, with 16 bases remaining between them. This CDR3 is 13 amino acids long. The CDR3 DNA sequence: TGTGCCACCAGCGCTGGGACAACCCACGGCTACACCTTC. As protein: CATSAGTTHGYTF.

This sequence joins TRBV2 and TRBJ2-7; 9 bases match TRBD2. The CDR3 spans 12 residues. Germline assignment: CDR1 SNHLY and CDR2 FYNNEI. V shed 6 bases, J shed 9 bases, and the junction held 6 bases outside the gene matches. In DNA form, the CDR3 reads TGTGCCAGCAGGCAGGGGACTAGCCGGCAGTACGTC. It codes for CASRQGTSRQYV.